This T cell receptor (beta chain) was identified during a study of blood T cell repertoires in COVID-19. Turning to the study itself: COVID-19 samples from acute and convalescent phases originated in the United States, Italy and Spain. PBMCs, B-cell-depleted T cells, or T cells provided the cDNA or gDNA that made up the material.

In the original processing: Estimates of nucleated cell counts were drawn from the amplification of reference gene primers. The data were produced by immunoSEQ multiplex PCR, yet TCRdb's version contains in-frame clones alone and is incomplete. V, J and clone size reflect that table, while D and trimming were determined from the DNA. Of nearly 250,000 clones in the sample, around nine tenths were seen once. There are 16 residues in the CDR3. Trimming at V came to 2 bases and at J to 5 bases, leaving 12 bases not matched to a gene. Germline V gene data show CDR1 as SGHRS and CDR2 as YFSETQ. The receptor was derived from a woman aged 55 to 70 who had recovered from COVID-19. V and J are TRBV5-1 and TRBJ2-5; TRBD2 matches 7 bases. The sequencing sample was made of peripheral blood. The chain's CDR3 is CASSFDRNLGGETQYF. CDR3 DNA: TGCGCCAGCAGCTTCGACAGAAATCTGGGGGGGGAGACCCAGTACTTC.